Below, one T cell receptor beta chain is given with its context. In germline, CDR1 is SGHDT, CDR2 YYEEEE. This CDR3 is built from 15 residues. V was shortened by 4 bases and J by 10 bases, with 20 bases between the two germline ends. The assay was immunoSEQ multiplex PCR, and TCRdb's table has in-frame clones only and misses some. The sample has some 520,000 clones; approximately 89% are singletons. This sample stems from a study of blood T cell repertoires in COVID-19. Study as a whole: The cDNA or gDNA used as material had been derived from T cells, B-cell-depleted T cells, or PBMCs.

Seattle enrolled patients during active infection and tracked them longitudinally. V is TRBV5-6 and J is TRBJ1-4; D gene unclear. Sequencing was carried out using peripheral blood. This TCR derives from a man aged 18 to 30 with COVID-19, enrolled during active disease. As DNA, the CDR3 is TGTGCCAGCAGCCCGATTAAGGGAGGATCCGGAAAACTGTTTTTT. Its protein product is CASSPIKGGSGKLFF.